This TCR beta chain is drawn from a study of T cell responses to AZD1222 COVID-19 vaccine. This clone was seen a few times. What it binds is not known. Measured with immunoSEQ multiplex PCR; TCRdb has only the in-frame clones, and not every one. The profile shows tens of thousands of clones, approximately 83% of them singletons. General study results and limits: Spike-specific TCRs gained breadth and depth after people received two AZD1222 doses. Clonal diversity may have been underestimated in mostly white British donors.

CDR1 and CDR2 from the germline V gene are GTSNPN and SVGIG (reference sequence). Trimming removed 3 bases from V and 12 bases from J, with 24 bases in between. The CDR3 sequence is 16 residues long. Sequencing used peripheral blood, obtained 28 days after the second AZD1222 dose. This chain links TRBV30 with TRBJ1-6; D unclear. The sequence was collected from an adult who received the AZD1222 COVID-19 vaccine. CDR3 nucleotides: TGTGCCTGGAGCCTAGGAGGCGACACTCTTCTTCAACCCCTCCACTTT. It codes for CAWSLGGDTLLQPLHF.